This T cell receptor (beta chain) appears in the sequencing data of a study of CD4 T cells in relation to SARS-CoV-2 and coronaviruses. The assay was immunoSEQ multiplex PCR, and TCRdb's table has in-frame clones only and misses some. Among tens of thousands of clones, over 75% were seen once, and the ten largest hold 9.2%. This clone occurred once. The CDR3 runs 12 residues. The ends were cut back, 5 bases at V and 7 bases at J, with 11 bases in the middle. Germline V gene lookup returns CDR1 KGHSH and CDR2 LQKENI. The chain employs TRBV18 and TRBJ1-1; D remains ambiguous. The sequencing sample was made of memory CD4+ T cells from PBMCs. The TCR was taken from an adult with COVID-19. The CDR3 sequence is CASSFPPGEAFF. In DNA form, the CDR3 reads TGTGCCAGCTCATTCCCCCCCGGTGAAGCTTTCTTT.